A single sample is the source of the 24 T cell receptor beta chains below, sequenced in a study of human T cells and chemical hapten exposure. Described time point: pre-sensitization, week 0. Noted treatment: therapeutic diphenylcyclopropenone sensitization with weekly scalp DPC. A single record per CDR3 protein comes from TCRdb applying MiXCR to the RACE reads. The profile shows 250,000 or so distinct CDR3 sequences, around 7.7% of them singletons. The specimen was whole blood, collected in connection with sensitization to the hapten diphenylcyclopropenone (DPC). The receptors shown here come from a man younger than 35 with alopecia areata. Some clones in this sample may be carry-over from other donors' samples.

This clonotype came up a few times. The chain recombines TRBV20-1 with TRBJ2-1; D gene unclear. The CDR3 is 14 amino acids. The germline V gene has CDR1 DFQATT and CDR2 SNEGSKA (reference sequence). V was trimmed by 3 bases and J by 4 bases, leaving 13 bases between them. For the CDR3, the DNA is TGCAGTGCTAGCCAGCGAACCCCGTACAATGAGCAGTTCTTC. Amino acids: CSASQRTPYNEQFF.

This clonotype came up many times. The gene calls are TRBV6-4 and TRBJ2-2; the match to TRBD2 covers 7 bases. The CDR3 spans 14 residues. With V trimmed by 2 bases and J by 3 bases, 0 bases remained unmatched. Per germline, CDR1 MRHNA and CDR2 SNTAGT. CDR3 in DNA: TGTGCCAGCAGTGACCGGGGGGACACCGGGGAGCTGTTTTTT. Amino acids: CASSDRGDTGELFF.

This clonotype was observed a handful of times. In nucleotides, the CDR3 is TGTGCCTCGGACAGGGGCCGGGATGCTGAAGCTTTCTTT. Amino acid sequence: CASDRGRDAEAFF. The gene calls are TRBV10-3 and TRBJ1-1; TRBD1 matches 9 bases. Germline V gene sequence: CDR1 ENHRY, CDR2 SYGVKD. The CDR3 is made up of 13 amino acids. Trimming took 11 bases from V and 6 from J; bases not matched to a gene: 10.

The chain employs TRBV28 and TRBJ2-2, with D unclear. In germline, CDR1 is MDHEN, CDR2 SYDVKM. The CDR3 extends over 13 amino acids. With 7 bases removed from V and 1 base from J, the gap between germline ends came to 7 bases. This chain's CDR3 is CASIYGNTGELFF. CDR3 bases: TGTGCCAGCATTTACGGGAACACCGGGGAGCTGTTTTTT.

This clonotype has at least ten counts. The chain couples TRBV7-2 to TRBJ2-5, with D tentatively TRBD2 (5 bases). Deletions cut 2 bases from V and 2 bases from J, with 12 bases between. CDR1 is SGHTA and CDR2 is FQGNSA in the germline V gene. The CDR3 has 15 amino acids. CDR3 DNA: TGTGCCAGCAGCTTATCCCCGGGGATTCAAGAGACCCAGTACTTC. It codes for CASSLSPGIQETQYF.

This clonotype was found a few times. The rearrangement uses TRBV18 and TRBJ1-5; D perhaps matches TRBD1 (5 bases). Per the germline V gene, CDR1 is KGHSH and CDR2 is LQKENI. The CDR3 has 13 residues. Trimming took off 8 bases at V and 4 bases at J, with 12 bases between the two ends. The CDR3 bases are TGTGCCAGCACGGCAGGGAGTAATCAGCCCCAGCATTTT. Translated, it gives CASTAGSNQPQHF. Variable domain in full (rest from reference TRBV18 and TRBJ1-5): NAGVMQNPRHLVRRRGQEARLRCSPMKGHSHVYWYRQLPEEGLKFMVYLQKENIIDESGMPKERFSAEFPKEGPSILRIQQVVRGDSAAYFCASTAGSNQPQHFGDGTRLSIL.

This clonotype has just a few counts. The chain has TRBV5-5 and TRBJ2-7; D gene unclear. Germline assignment: CDR1 SGHKS and CDR2 YYEKEE (reference sequence). V dropped 1 base and J dropped 2 bases, with 13 bases sitting between them. This CDR3 has 15 amino acids. For the CDR3, the DNA is TGTGCCAGCAGCTTGATCGTGGCCGGAACCTACGAGCAGTACTTC. Translated, it gives CASSLIVAGTYEQYF.

The chain employs TRBV28 and TRBJ2-3; D is ambiguous. With 5 bases removed from V and 0 bases from J, the gap between germline ends came to 15 bases. Germline CDR1 and CDR2: MDHEN and SYDVKM. CDR3 size: 16 residues. CDR3 sequence (DNA): TGTGCCAGCAGTCTGTTTCAAGCGCACAGCACAGATACGCAGTATTTT. Protein: CASSLFQAHSTDTQYF.

This clonotype was seen many times. The genes are TRBV29-1 and TRBJ2-1; D remains ambiguous. The CDR3 is made up of 14 amino acids. Trimming removed 0 bases from V and 7 bases from J, with 13 bases in between. CDR1 SQVTM and CDR2 ANQGSEA come from the germline V gene. CDR3 protein: CSVEDLARMNEQFF. In DNA, the CDR3 is TGCAGCGTTGAAGATCTTGCACGTATGAATGAGCAGTTCTTC.

Only a few counts were recorded for this clonotype. V is TRBV7-2 and J is TRBJ2-5; tentatively, D is TRBD1 (5 bases). Trimming left V 5 bases short and J 4 bases short, with 17 bases between. CDR1 and CDR2 from the germline V gene are SGHTA and FQGNSA. The CDR3 contains 15 residues. This chain's CDR3 is CASSDRTQGRETQYF. The CDR3 nucleotides read TGTGCCAGCAGCGACCGGACACAAGGCCGAGAGACCCAGTACTTC.

This clonotype has a count of ten or more. This chain links TRBV25-1 with TRBJ1-2; D is ambiguous. CDR1 is MGHDK, CDR2 SYGVNS, per germline. The V end was cut by 0 bases, the J end by 4 bases, with 0 bases between. The length of the CDR3 is 11 residues. The CDR3 region is CASSEYYGYTF. CDR3 DNA sequence: TGTGCCAGCAGTGAATACTATGGCTACACCTTC.

The CDR3 sequence: CASSRKRTTFYGYTF. As DNA, the CDR3 is TGTGCCAGCAGCCGGAAGAGGACAACATTCTATGGCTACACCTTC. The V gene is TRBV3-1, the J gene TRBJ1-2; the D gene is possibly TRBD1 (5 bases). This CDR3 is built from 15 residues. The ends were cut back, 4 bases at V and 4 bases at J, with 16 bases in the middle. The germline CDR1 and CDR2 sequences are LGHDT and YNNKEL (reference sequence).

The rearrangement links TRBV7-6 to TRBJ2-1; D possibly corresponds to TRBD1 (6 bases). The V end lost 4 bases, the J end lost 8 bases, and 15 bases lay between the germline ends. The germline gives CDR1 SGHVS, CDR2 FNYEAQ. The CDR3 runs 14 residues. The CDR3 reads CASSSLQGNYEQFF. For the CDR3, the DNA is TGTGCCAGCAGCTCGCTACAGGGTAATTATGAGCAGTTCTTC.

This rearrangement joins TRBV12-3 or TRBV12-4 to TRBJ1-1; tentative D call: TRBD1 (6 bases). This CDR3 contains 14 residues. Trimming cost V 2 bases and J 7 bases, with 14 bases left between them. The CDR3 DNA is TGTGCCAGCAGTTTACGGGCAGGGGCCGATGAAGCTTTCTTT. It is translated as CASSLRAGADEAFF.

This clonotype occurred many times. This chain connects TRBV14 to TRBJ2-7; a possible D gene is TRBD1 (6 bases). CDR1 SGHDN and CDR2 FVKESK come from the germline V gene. The CDR3 loop spans 15 amino acids. Trimming removed 1 base from V and 1 base from J, with 11 bases in between. CDR3 sequence: CASSQGQALSYEQYF. CDR3 DNA: TGTGCCAGCAGCCAAGGACAGGCACTGTCCTACGAGCAGTACTTC.

This clonotype was detected many times. The chain couples TRBV3-1 to TRBJ1-2, with 7 positions matching TRBD1. Trimming at V came to 4 bases and at J to 7 bases, leaving 3 bases not matched to a gene. The length of the CDR3 is 12 residues. CDR1 and CDR2 (germline): LGHDT, YNNKEL (reference sequence). Written as DNA, the CDR3 is TGTGCCAGCAGCCGGGGGGACAGTGGCTACACCTTC. Protein product: CASSRGDSGYTF.

This clonotype has ten or more counts. The V call is TRBV4-3, the J call TRBJ2-5, with D possibly TRBD2 on 6 matching bases. Trimming cost V 0 bases and J 4 bases, with 18 bases left between them. The CDR3 has 17 amino acids. The germline V gene has CDR1 LGHNA and CDR2 YSLEER. CDR3 sequence (DNA): TGCGCCAGCAGCCAAGAATCCGGGGGTGGCGTTCGAGAGACCCAGTACTTC. Encoded protein: CASSQESGGGVRETQYF.

This clonotype appeared a few times. V and J are TRBV5-1 and TRBJ2-7, with TRBD2 as a possible D gene (6 bases). V was clipped by 4 bases and J by 8 bases, with 16 bases between them. This CDR3 has 13 residues. The germline gives CDR1 SGHRS, CDR2 YFSETQ. CDR3 coding DNA: TGCGCCAGCAGCGAAGGAGGGTCTGAAAAGCAGTACTTC. As protein: CASSEGGSEKQYF.

This clonotype has at least ten counts. The chain employs TRBV7-2 and TRBJ2-1; TRBD2 agrees at 9 bases. V was pared by 0 bases and J by 5 bases, with 5 bases of the junction left unmatched. This CDR3 comprises 16 residues. Germline CDR1 SGHTA, CDR2 FQGNSA. The CDR3 DNA reads TGTGCCAGCAGCTTAGCTAGCGGGGGAATGAACAATGAGCAGTTCTTC. It is translated as CASSLASGGMNNEQFF.

This clonotype came up many times. This rearrangement joins TRBV6-2 or TRBV6-3 to TRBJ1-1, with no clear D. Germline V gives CDR1 MNHEY, CDR2 SVGEGT. The CDR3 sequence is 13 residues long. The ends were cut back, 10 bases at V and 4 bases at J, with 16 bases in the middle. CDR3 bases: TGTGCCATCGGCCAACGTGGGAGCACTGAAGCTTTCTTT. This encodes CAIGQRGSTEAFF.

A few counts support this clonotype. V usage is TRBV7-2 and J usage is TRBJ1-1, with a possible D match to TRBD1 (6 bases). There are 14 residues in the CDR3. V lost 5 bases, J lost 9 bases, and 19 bases lay in between. Per germline, CDR1 SGHTA and CDR2 FQGNSA. The CDR3, as DNA: TGTGCCAGCAGCGCGAGTGGGGGGCAGTACCAAGCTTTCTTT. It translates to CASSASGGQYQAFF.

This clonotype has a count of ten or more. This rearrangement joins TRBV7-2 to TRBJ2-1; D may be TRBD2 (5 bases). The V gene lost 0 bases and the J gene lost 10 bases, with 10 bases spanning the gap. The V gene's germline CDR1 is SGHTA and CDR2 FQGNSA. This CDR3 region has 13 residues. The CDR3 sequence is CASSLARVGEQFF. The CDR3 DNA is TGTGCCAGCAGCTTAGCGAGGGTCGGAGAGCAGTTCTTC.

This clonotype showed up many times. The chain joins TRBV5-1 to TRBJ1-6, with TRBD1 matching over 10 bases. The CDR3 sequence is 14 residues long. Germline lookup yields CDR1 SGHRS and CDR2 YFSETQ. J gave up 8 bases and V 3 bases, and 2 bases lay outside the gene matches. The CDR3 sequence: CASSSGQGYSPLHF. The CDR3 region has the DNA TGCGCCAGCAGCTCGGGACAGGGGTATTCACCCCTCCACTTT.

In the case of this clonotype: A single base separates this from a much larger clone, so it may be a read error. This chain uses TRBV12-3 or TRBV12-4 with TRBJ2-5; weak D call: TRBD1 (6 bases). The CDR3 contains 14 residues. Trimming took off 2 bases at V and 2 bases at J, with 9 bases between the two ends. The CDR3 is CASSLQGRQETQYF. CDR3 in DNA: TGTGCCAGCAGTTTACAGGGGAGACAAGAGACCCAGTACTTC.